The present TCR beta chain was sequenced within a study of neurological immune-mediated disorders (dated by TCRdb to between 2017 and 2020). For context, the study as a whole: The study compared peripheral blood TCR-beta repertoires of HTLV-I-associated myelopathy (HAM/TSP) patients, multiple sclerosis patients and healthy controls using UMI-based sequencing. Alongside PBMC samples, the set of about 100 TCR-beta libraries contained longitudinal samples, technical triplicates, and paired CD4+ and CD8+ T-cell subsets that had been sorted. Each longitudinal HAM/TSP and healthy donor was sampled at 3 time-points spaced at roughly 3-40 month intervals. Of the approximately 70 subjects in the cohort, some 14 were HAM/TSP patients, some 34 were multiple sclerosis patients, and about 20 were healthy controls.

The sample holds many counts of this clonotype. Its antigen is still unknown. Nothing much larger sits one base from this clone, and base qualities are not available. The sample's time point label, decoded: longitudinal time-point 2. For the unsorted PBMC libraries, 2 million PBMCs were stored in RNAlater at -80 degrees C until RNA extraction and were used to generate the libraries. PBMCs were separated from peripheral blood using Ficoll-Hypaque density gradient centrifugation and then cryopreserved in liquid nitrogen. General study outcomes and caveats: Expanded clones from different subjects shared no identical CDR3 amino acid sequences, which suggests that TCR-beta repertoires were private in all groups. TCR clonal expansion was highest in HAM/TSP patients and lowest in MS patients, with MS patients falling below even healthy controls.

The germline V gene sets CDR1 to SGHRS and CDR2 to YFSETQ. V is cut by 9 bases and J by 5 bases, and the space between the germline ends is 6 bases. The CDR3 covers 9 residues, taking in both the cysteine and the phenylalanine. The only DNA kept is the CDR3, 27 bases in frame from the first base. To synthesize cDNA, template-switch 5'RACE was performed with a primer carrying a 10-nucleotide random unique molecular identifier so that each TCR transcript was tagged. Every sequencing run yielded over 170 million TCR-beta sequences covering 15-18 subjects. The RNeasy kit was used for extraction of total RNA. TCR-beta VDJ regions were amplified with primers for the TCR constant region and the 5'RACE anchor, using the KAPA Real-time Library Amplification kit. Sample indexes and Illumina adaptors were added in a first PCR, and a second PCR then increased library yield. The roughly 650 bp TCR product was size-selected on a 2% E-gel SizeSelection system after Ampure bead purification. Before pooling, library quality was assessed on a Bioanalyzer, concentration was determined with Qubit, and library quantification was performed with the Kapa Library Quantification kit. An Illumina HiSeq 2500 was used to sequence the libraries paired-end at 2 x 150 bp. To increase sequence diversity, 25-30% phiX was spiked into each library pool. Under the source paper's analysis protocol: Quality-filtered reads were processed with the UMI-based MiGEC pipeline, and over 85% of raw TCR sequences were removed by the MiGEC pipeline during error correction. IMGT germline references were used for aligning VDJ genes, and each clonotype was defined as a unique CDR3 amino acid sequence together with its V-J genes. Clonal expansion, Shannon diversity and CDR3 relatedness were evaluated with VDJtools (CalcPairwiseDistances, ClusterSamples), while phylogenetic trees were built in CLCbio workbench. A clone was classed as expanded if it had 8 or more unique UMIs, a cutoff based on coefficient-of-variation modelling across technical triplicates. TCRdb handled the public reads itself, with Q25 trimming in fastp and clone calling in MiXCR, and kept productive beta chains. For every CDR3 protein sequence, its rows merge into one entry that carries the most common genes and DNA. The V and J calls were determined by TCRdb, not by the authors. The table for this sample lists 81,000 or so distinct CDR3 sequences; less than 15% of them were counted only once. 5% of the sample lies in the top ten.

The sequencing input was PBMCs. The sequence was collected from a female donor with HTLV-1-associated myelopathy (HAM/TSP). The chain was built from TRBV5-1 and TRBJ2-7, with no confident D gene call. The DNA sequence follows: TGCGCCACCCCCCACGAGCAGTACTTC. Translated, this is CATPHEQYF.